This passage covers 21 T cell receptor beta chains from one sample sequenced in a study of cytomegalovirus exposure and HLA in healthy donors. Vbeta (60) and Jbeta (13) primers were used in the PCR. TCRdb's copy holds only in-frame clones and misses some; the assay was immunoSEQ multiplex PCR. The sample records 200,000 to 300,000 clones, about 80% being singletons. Sequenced: PBMCs. These receptors were collected from a woman between 55 and 75 years old in good health and CMV-seropositive.

This chain joins TRBV29-1 and TRBJ1-2; weak D call: TRBD1 (5 bases). Trimming stripped 1 base from V and 4 bases from J, with 10 bases between. The length of the CDR3 is 13 residues. In germline, CDR1 is SQVTM, CDR2 ANQGSEA. CDR3 DNA sequence: TGCAGCGTTGAAGGGGGGGTTACCTATGGCTACACCTTC. Its protein product is CSVEGGVTYGYTF. The full variable domain, completed using reference TRBV29-1 and TRBJ1-2, is SAVISQKPSRDICQRGTSLTIQCQVDSQVTMMFWYRQQPGQSLTLIATANQGSEATYESGFVIDKFPISRPNLTFSTLTVSNMSPEDSSIYLCSVEGGVTYGYTFGSGTRLTVV.

J is TRBJ2-7 and V is TRBV6-1, with D maybe TRBD2 (6 bases). CDR3 length: 15 residues. The germline V and J ends were trimmed by 6 bases and 7 bases, with 22 bases remaining between them. Germline lookup yields CDR1 MNHNS and CDR2 SASEGT. CDR3 region: CASRGSGTWGEEQYF. The CDR3 region has the DNA TGTGCCAGCAGAGGGTCCGGGACCTGGGGGGAAGAGCAGTACTTC.

This sequence joins TRBV6-5 and TRBJ2-7; D remains unclear. The CDR3 runs to 13 residues. V lost 2 bases and J 3 bases, leaving 8 bases between the germline ends. Germline CDR1 and CDR2: MNHEY and SVGAGI. CDR3 amino acids: CASSYPPIYEQYF. As DNA, the CDR3 is TGTGCCAGCAGTTACCCCCCCATCTACGAGCAGTACTTC.

The chain couples TRBV2 to TRBJ2-3; 11 bases line up with TRBD2. Germline lookup yields CDR1 SNHLY and CDR2 FYNNEI. This CDR3 is 16 amino acids long. With 6 bases clipped from V and 4 bases from J, the junction kept 9 bases outside the gene matches. The CDR3 sequence: CASRRVAGGRADTQYF. Here the CDR3 DNA reads TGTGCCAGCAGGAGGGTAGCGGGAGGGCGGGCAGATACGCAGTATTTT. The variable domain in full, with the rest retrieved from reference TRBV2 and TRBJ2-3, is EPEVTQTPSHQVTQMGQEVILRCVPISNHLYFYWYRQILGQKVEFLVSFYNNEISEKSEIFDDQFSVERPDGSNFTLKIRSTKLEDSAMYFCASRRVAGGRADTQYFGPGTRLTVL.

This clone was seen just once. The CDR3 loop is CAWETGISYEQYF. For the CDR3, the DNA is TGTGCCTGGGAGACAGGTATCTCCTACGAGCAGTACTTC. The V call is TRBV30, the J call TRBJ2-5; the D gene is possibly TRBD1 (6 bases). The DNA end is a closer match to TRBJ2-7, so the J assignment may be wrong. Germline CDR1 is GTSNPN and CDR2 is SVGIG (reference sequence). The CDR3 extends over 13 amino acids.

The chain recombines TRBV6-1 with TRBJ1-6; D unclear. The CDR3 is 13 residues long. In germline, CDR1 is MNHNS, CDR2 SASEGT. Trimming removed 7 bases from V and 6 bases from J, with 10 bases in between. The CDR3 DNA sequence: TGTGCCAGCAATGAGCTAATTAATTCACCCCTCCACTTT. This translates into CASNELINSPLHF.

This clone was seen a few times. This likely stems from a read error, as it lies one base from a far larger clone. This chain joins TRBV2 and TRBJ2-5; 11 nucleotides agree with TRBD2. This CDR3 comprises 16 residues. CDR1 and CDR2 (germline): SNHLY, FYNNEI. With V trimmed by 6 bases and J by 1 base, 7 bases remained unmatched. The CDR3 protein is CASSPRTSGFQETQYF. The CDR3 region has the DNA TGTGCCAGCAGCCCCCGGACTAGCGGGTTCCAAGAGACCCAGTACTTC.

The rearrangement uses TRBV10-3 and TRBJ2-2; no clear D. Germline CDR1 reads ENHRY; CDR2 reads SYGVKD. With 7 bases removed from V and 1 base from J, the gap between germline ends came to 7 bases. The CDR3 runs 13 residues. CDR3 coding DNA: TGTGCCATCACCCGACTGAACACCGGGGAGCTGTTTTTT. Encoded protein: CAITRLNTGELFF.

The rearrangement joins TRBV23-1 to TRBJ2-7, with 12 bases matching TRBD2. TRBV23-1 qualifies as an ORF whose function is uncertain. There are 16 residues in the CDR3. The J segment lost 4 bases and the V segment lost 3 bases, leaving 7 bases of the junction unmatched. CDR3 in DNA: TGCGCCAGCAGTCAGCCACATGGACTAGCGGGATACGAGCAGTACTTC. Amino acids: CASSQPHGLAGYEQYF.

This sequence joins TRBV11-2 and TRBJ2-7, with TRBD2 matching 9 bases. CDR3 length: 16 amino acids. Germline V gene lookup returns CDR1 SGHAT and CDR2 FQNNGV. The V and J ends lost 5 bases and 4 bases, in that order; junction bases with no gene match: 12. The DNA for the CDR3 is TGTGCCAGCAGCAACAGACCTCGACTAGCGGTTTACGAGCAGTACTTC. This codes for CASSNRPRLAVYEQYF.

The chain is built from TRBV18 and TRBJ1-4; 8 nucleotides match TRBD1. The length of the CDR3 is 14 residues. J gave up 4 bases and V 3 bases, and 1 base lay outside the gene matches. The V gene's germline CDR1 is KGHSH and CDR2 LQKENI. The CDR3 sequence is CASSPDRGNEKLFF. In nucleotides, the CDR3 is TGTGCCAGCTCACCTGACAGGGGTAATGAAAAACTGTTTTTT. Full variable domain (rest looked up from reference TRBV18 and TRBJ1-4): NAGVMQNPRHLVRRRGQEARLRCSPMKGHSHVYWYRQLPEEGLKFMVYLQKENIIDESGMPKERFSAEFPKEGPSILRIQQVVRGDSAAYFCASSPDRGNEKLFFGSGTQLSVL.

The chain recombines TRBV6-5 with TRBJ2-2, with D uncertain. V was shortened by 6 bases and J by 7 bases, with 12 bases between the two germline ends. The CDR3 extends over 13 amino acids. Per germline, CDR1 MNHEY and CDR2 SVGAGI. CDR3 loop: CASSPQSNGELFF. The CDR3, as DNA: TGTGCCAGCAGCCCTCAGTCCAACGGGGAGCTGTTTTTT.

The chain joins TRBV7-2 to TRBJ1-1; 7 nucleotides agree with TRBD1. The germline gives CDR1 SGHTA, CDR2 FQGNSA. The CDR3 covers 16 residues. V shed 5 bases, J shed 0 bases, and the junction held 9 bases outside the gene matches. CDR3 residues: CASSRAGGVLNTEAFF. The CDR3 coding sequence is TGTGCCAGCAGCAGAGCAGGGGGTGTATTGAACACTGAAGCTTTCTTT.

The V gene is TRBV4-1, the J gene TRBJ2-2; 7 bases line up with TRBD2. CDR3 length equals 17 residues. The J segment lost 5 bases and the V segment lost 7 bases, leaving 16 bases of the junction unmatched. CDR1 is MGHRA, CDR2 YSYEKL, per germline. The CDR3 spells CASTSVVAGVGTGELFF. The CDR3 nucleotides read TGCGCCAGCACCTCGGTGGTGGCGGGAGTTGGGACCGGGGAGCTGTTTTTT.

V usage is TRBV5-4 and J usage is TRBJ1-3; 9 positions agree with TRBD1. The V segment lost 2 bases and the J segment 1 base; nucleotides outside the gene matches: 4. CDR1 is SGHNT and CDR2 is YYREEE in the germline V gene (reference sequence). CDR3 length: 16 amino acids. CDR3 region: CASSLQGTGSGNTIYF. The CDR3 DNA follows: TGTGCCAGCAGCTTACAAGGGACAGGGTCTGGAAACACCATATATTTT. Using reference TRBV5-4 and TRBJ1-3 for the parts outside the CDR3, the full variable domain is ETGVTQSPTHLIKTRGQQVTLRCSSQSGHNTVSWYQQALGQGPQFIFQYYREEENGRGNFPPRFSGLQFPNYSSELNVNALELDDSALYLCASSLQGTGSGNTIYFGEGSWLTVV.

This clone occurred a few times. This chain joins TRBV6-1 and TRBJ2-2, with D unresolved. The CDR3 covers 14 residues. In germline, CDR1 is MNHNS, CDR2 SASEGT. Trimming took 7 bases from V and 3 from J, leaving 12 bases between them. The CDR3 loop is CASTRSSYTGELFF. The CDR3 DNA follows: TGTGCCAGCACCCGTTCTAGTTACACCGGGGAGCTGTTTTTT.

This chain links TRBV7-9 with TRBJ2-1; D gene ambiguous. Trimming stripped 5 bases from V and 8 bases from J, with 10 bases between. Germline CDR1 reads SEHNR; CDR2 reads FQNEAQ (reference sequence). This CDR3 spans 12 amino acids. CDR3 DNA sequence: TGTGCCAGCAGCCATCTACTACATGAGCAGTTCTTC. Amino acids: CASSHLLHEQFF.

The CDR3 sequence is CASKKLLYEQYF. Here the CDR3 DNA reads TGTGCCAGTAAAAAATTACTCTACGAGCAGTACTTC. The V and J genes are TRBV2 and TRBJ2-7; no firm D call. The CDR3 spans 12 residues. Germline-derived CDR1 and CDR2 are SNHLY and FYNNEI. V lost 9 bases and J lost 3, with 12 bases in between.

This sequence joins TRBV29-1 and TRBJ1-1, with 9 bases aligning to TRBD1. This CDR3 contains 15 residues. Germline-derived CDR1 and CDR2 are SQVTM and ANQGSEA. The V segment lost 6 bases and the J segment 4 bases; nucleotides outside the gene matches: 12. CDR3 in amino acids: CSVTDRGGSGTEAFF. The CDR3 coding sequence is TGCAGCGTCACTGACAGGGGGGGATCGGGCACTGAAGCTTTCTTT. Together with reference TRBV29-1 and TRBJ1-1, the CDR3 gives the full variable domain: SAVISQKPSRDICQRGTSLTIQCQVDSQVTMMFWYRQQPGQSLTLIATANQGSEATYESGFVIDKFPISRPNLTFSTLTVSNMSPEDSSIYLCSVTDRGGSGTEAFFGQGTRLTVV.

The chain uses TRBV4-1 and TRBJ1-2; D may be TRBD1 (6 bases). Germline CDR1 is MGHRA and CDR2 is YSYEKL. The CDR3 sequence is 12 residues long. V was shortened by 5 bases and J by 6 bases, with 10 bases between the two germline ends. The CDR3 DNA sequence: TGCGCCAGCAGCGGGGGGGCGAATGGCTACACCTTC. Protein: CASSGGANGYTF.

This clone has just a few counts. V is TRBV5-1 and J is TRBJ2-1; 9 bases are shared with TRBD2. The CDR3 length is 16 residues. The V and J ends lost 0 bases and 4 bases, in that order; junction bases with no gene match: 5. Germline V gene lookup returns CDR1 SGHRS and CDR2 YFSETQ. The CDR3 DNA reads TGCGCCAGCAGCTTGGTAGCGGGAGAGGGGTACAATGAGCAGTTCTTC. Translating gives CASSLVAGEGYNEQFF.